This T cell receptor (beta chain) was identified in a study of blood T cell repertoires in COVID-19 (TCRdb year 2020). Regarding the complete study: The collaborator samples originated in the United States, Italy and Spain and spanned the acute and convalescent phases of COVID-19. Samples were obtained from the ongoing ImmuneRACE study (first 160 participants) and from 950 to 1,500 subjects provided by 6 global collaborators. Deeply sampled blood TCRbeta repertoires from subjects exposed to, actively infected with, or recovered from COVID-19 were included in the dataset. Where HLA class I and class II types were available, the types were taken from metadata supplied by the sample provider, not from assay-based typing. The prospective study material was composed of cDNA or gDNA derived from T cells, B-cell-depleted T cells, or PBMCs. The sample metadata nearly always contained a de-identified subject ID, COVID-19 status, age in years and sex. The repertoires were released in a freely available public database meant as a resource for research on the immune response to SARS-CoV-2. Study-level results and caveats: Clinical and demographic metadata were provided uncurated, with the amount varying by source and participant.

A distance of 16 bases separates the germline ends of V and J, which lose 8 bases and 2 bases respectively. Including cysteine and phenylalanine, the CDR3 has 14 amino acids. Only CDR3 DNA is held: 42 bases, read in frame from base 1. Via the germline V gene, CDR1 is MNHEY and CDR2 SVGAGI. The immunoSEQ Assay, a bias-controlled multiplex PCR, was used to amplify TCRbeta CDR3 regions from genomic DNA. The authors' pipeline ran thus. Within the assay, amplification of reference gene primers was used to estimate how many nucleated cells each sample contained. Sequence reads were collapsed and filtered to measure the absolute abundance of every unique TCRbeta CDR3 rearrangement. Productive Simpson clonality was computed per sample as the square root of Simpson's diversity index over productive rearrangements. TCRdb took this table from immuneACCESS and kept in-frame rearrangements with V and J called. Such tables lack part of the clones; where checked against another copy, unresolved V genes explain under half of the gap, and the rest is unexplained. V and J calls plus clone size are reproduced from that table; the DNA served to infer D and trimming. Recorded for this sample are about 200,000 clones; about 80% of them occurred a single time. Together, the top ten hold approximately 4.7% of the sample.

Of note for this clone: Its specific antigen is unknown. Base quality data are lacking; no much larger clone is found one base away.

Enrolling through a virtual design, the prospective study's participants ranged in age from roughly 18 to 95 years and lived across some 23 United States geographic areas. Cohort assignment in the prospective study relied on participant-reported clinical history from a screening survey and a study questionnaire. In the prospective study, whole blood, serum and a nasopharyngeal or oropharyngeal swab were collected from each participant by mobile phlebotomists. Prospective study participants could optionally give additional blood draws and questionnaires over an approximately two-month period. Prospective study blood samples were shipped either frozen or at room temperature before DNA extraction.

Recombination connected TRBV6-5 to TRBJ2-7; the D gene is possibly TRBD1, with 7 bases matching. The sequenced sample was PBMCs or T cells enriched from blood (not recorded which). This TCR was sampled from a woman in her sixties with acute COVID-19. The sequenced DNA is TGTGCCAGCCAAGCCCTCAGGGGGGCCTACGAGCAGTACTTC. It encodes CASQALRGAYEQYF.